The next 10 T cell receptor beta chains were all read from a single sample in a study of T cells after posttransplantation cyclophosphamide. Repertoires were generated with immunoSEQ multiplex PCR, while TCRdb's copy carries only in-frame clones and drops some. Recorded here are under 45,000 clones, none singletons. The sequenced sample was PBMCs. Source of these receptors: a woman between 50 and 59 years old in good health and a related stem cell transplant donor.

This clone showed up many times. J is TRBJ2-3 and V is TRBV19; D gene uncertain. Looked up from germline, CDR1 is LNHDA and CDR2 is SQIVND (reference sequence). V was pared by 3 bases and J by 2 bases, with 9 bases between. This CDR3 contains 14 residues. The CDR3 loop is CASSILAYTDTQYF. For the CDR3, the DNA is TGTGCCAGTAGTATTCTGGCTTACACAGATACGCAGTATTTT.

The sample holds many counts of this clone. The rearrangement uses TRBV18 and TRBJ2-1; possible D gene TRBD1, 5 bases. The ends were cut back, 4 bases at V and 8 bases at J, with 9 bases in the middle. Germline CDR1 KGHSH, CDR2 LQKENI. CDR3 length: 12 residues. CDR3 sequence reads: CASSLDSYEQFF. The CDR3 DNA is TGTGCCAGCTCACTCGACAGCTATGAGCAGTTCTTC.

This clone was picked up many times. This chain connects TRBV5-1 to TRBJ1-1; D gene ambiguous. This CDR3 is 13 amino acids long. CDR1 is SGHRS, CDR2 YFSETQ, per germline. The V end lost 5 bases, the J end lost 1 base, and 9 bases lay between the germline ends. The CDR3 DNA sequence: TGCGCCAGCAGACGTGCAGAGAACACTGAAGCTTTCTTT. Translated: CASRRAENTEAFF. Full variable domain (remainder filled in from reference TRBV5-1 and TRBJ1-1): KAGVTQTPRYLIKTRGQQVTLSCSPISGHRSVSWYQQTPGQGLQFLFEYFSETQRNKGNFPGRFSGRQFSNSRSEMNVSTLELGDSALYLCASRRAENTEAFFGQGTRLTVV.

This clone was found many times. The rearrangement links TRBV9 to TRBJ2-3; the D gene is possibly TRBD2 (7 bases). CDR1 is SGDLS, CDR2 YYNGEE, per germline. Trimming pared 0 bases from V and 2 bases from J, leaving 13 bases between. CDR3 length: 16 residues. The CDR3 DNA follows: TGTGCCAGCAGCGTAGTAGGGGGGGGGACCACAGATACGCAGTATTTT. It specifies CASSVVGGGTTDTQYF.

This clone was counted many times. This chain joins TRBV7-6 and TRBJ1-4, with 8 bases that match TRBD1. The CDR3 totals 14 residues. Germline lookup yields CDR1 SGHVS and CDR2 FNYEAQ. The ends lost 5 bases at V and 5 bases at J; junction bases unmatched: 4. CDR3 sequence: CASSPRTGNEKLFF. CDR3 in DNA: TGTGCCAGCAGCCCCCGGACAGGGAATGAAAAACTGTTTTTT.

This clone was picked up many times. The rearrangement joins TRBV10-1 to TRBJ2-1, with 8 bases identical to TRBD1. This CDR3 is built from 15 residues. From germline, CDR1 is WNHNN and CDR2 SYGVQD (reference sequence). With 5 bases clipped from V and 6 bases from J, the junction kept 9 bases outside the gene matches. In DNA form, the CDR3 reads TGCGCCAGCAGTCGAGACAGGGGTATATTCAATGAGCAGTTCTTC. It yields the protein CASSRDRGIFNEQFF.

This clone was detected ten times or more. The chain combines TRBV5-4 with TRBJ1-2; TRBD1 matches at 7 bases. The CDR3 sequence is 15 residues long. V gave up 4 bases and J gave up 5 bases; unmatched junction bases: 11. Germline-derived CDR1 and CDR2 are SGHNT and YYREEE (reference sequence). The CDR3 region has the DNA TGTGCCAGCAGCCTTACAGGGGTAGAATGGTATGGCTACACCTTC. It translates to CASSLTGVEWYGYTF.

This clone was seen repeatedly, ten times or more. This rearrangement joins TRBV5-6 to TRBJ1-6, with D maybe TRBD1 (6 bases). Germline V CDR1 and CDR2: SGHDT, YYEEEE. This CDR3 spans 18 amino acids. Trimming cost V 3 bases and J 5 bases, with 21 bases left between them. In DNA, the CDR3 is TGTGCCAGCAGCTCGGGGGGGCCCTCCTTGGTAAATAATTCACCCCTCCACTTT. This gives the protein CASSSGGPSLVNNSPLHF.

This clone was recorded many times. This chain joins TRBV28 and TRBJ1-5, with D perhaps TRBD1 (5 bases). CDR1 and CDR2 from the germline V gene are MDHEN and SYDVKM. Trimming shortened V by 4 bases and J by 6 bases, and 10 bases separated the two germline ends. The CDR3 is made up of 13 amino acids. In nucleotides, the CDR3 is TGTGCCAGCAGTTCTAACGGGGGTCAGCCCCAGCATTTT. It yields the protein CASSSNGGQPQHF.

This clone was detected ten times or more. This chain uses TRBV7-9 with TRBJ2-2, with a possible D match to TRBD1 (6 bases). V gave up 6 bases and J gave up 4 bases, with 21 bases separating them. The CDR3 extends over 17 amino acids. The germline gives CDR1 SEHNR, CDR2 FQNEAQ (reference sequence). DNA of the CDR3: TGTGCCAGCAGTCCAAAACGTGGACAGCTCCTCACCGGGGAGCTGTTTTTT. Translating gives CASSPKRGQLLTGELFF.